These T cell receptor beta chains were read from a single sample in a study of T cells after yellow fever vaccination. TCRdb called the 5' RACE reads again in MiXCR, with one record for every CDR3 protein. The table shows 500,000 to 650,000 distinct CDR3 sequences, with 9% to 15% occurring only once. Sequenced material: PBMCs, taken on the day of the yellow fever booster vaccination. All receptors derive from a man between 25 and 39 years old who received the YFV17D yellow fever vaccine. Each CDR3 is given with its conserved first and last residue. Fields, in order: D gene, V gene, J gene, clone size, CDR3 DNA, CDR3 protein. D genes are given only for firm matches. The listing skips clone size in some rows; elsewhere it reads once, few, many or a size class.

NA	TRBV29-1	TRBJ1-2	NA	TGCAGCGTTCGAACGGTTAATAACTATGGCTACACCTTC	CSVRTVNNYGYTF
NA	TRBV5-1	TRBJ2-4	few	TGCGCCAGCAGCGAGGGTGGATCGGCCAAAAACATTCAGTACTTC	CASSEGGSAKNIQYF
TRBD2	TRBV12-3/TRBV12-4	TRBJ2-3	NA	TGTGCCAGCAGCCAGACTAGCGGCCCCGATACGCAGTATTTT	CASSQTSGPDTQYF
NA	TRBV9	TRBJ2-7	NA	TGTGCCAGCAGCGCACCTAACGAGGAGCAGTACTTC	CASSAPNEEQYF
NA	TRBV12-3/TRBV12-4	TRBJ1-1	few	TGTGCCAGCAGAGGACAGCTTGAAGCTTTCTTT	CASRGQLEAFF
TRBD2	TRBV5-4	TRBJ2-2	few	TGTGCCAGCAGCTCGGAGCCCAGCGGGAGGTTCGCCGGGGAGCTGTTTTTT	CASSSEPSGRFAGELFF
NA	TRBV4-2	TRBJ2-5	NA	TGTGCCAGCAGCCAAGGAAGAGGGGGGGAAACGACCCAGTACTTC	CASSQGRGGETTQYF
TRBD1	TRBV20-1	TRBJ1-3	few	TGCAGTGCGGAGGCTCCGGACAGGGCGGACACCATATATTTT	CSAEAPDRADTIYF
TRBD1	TRBV6-2/TRBV6-3	TRBJ2-3	NA	TGTGCCAGCAGTTACCTTGGACAGGGGCGAGATACGCAGTATTTT	CASSYLGQGRDTQYF
NA	TRBV14	TRBJ2-1	NA	TGTGCCAGCAGCCAAGGGACACTCTCCTACAATGAGCAGTTCTTC	CASSQGTLSYNEQFF
TRBD2	TRBV6-5	TRBJ2-1	NA	TGTGCCAGCAGTTCTCGCGGGTCTAGCGGGATTCGGGACAATGAGCAGTTCTTC	CASSSRGSSGIRDNEQFF